This entry lists 8 T cell receptor beta chains sequenced from one sample in a study of regulatory T cells in long-lasting Graves disease. Time point defined: persistent/refractory GD, antithyroid drugs over 5 years with positive TRAb. PBMCs were the source of the RNA used for TCR sequencing. Building of the TCR beta libraries involved iRepertoire HTBI primers and Arm-PCR of CDR3 regions. Each CDR3 protein is one row after TCRdb ran MiXCR on the multiplex PCR reads. The sample holds 400,000 or so distinct CDR3 sequences; 20% are singletons and the top ten take less than 25%. The source material was peripheral blood mononuclear cells (PBMCs), sampled when the disease was refractory, from a patient treated with antithyroid drugs. The receptors were gathered from a female donor with Graves disease.

The J gene is TRBJ2-7, the V gene TRBV6-1; tentative D call: TRBD2 (6 bases). Per germline, CDR1 MNHNS and CDR2 SASEGT. CDR3 size: 12 residues. V lost 5 bases and J 5 bases, leaving 10 bases between the germline ends. CDR3 loop: CASSQRRDEQYF. The CDR3 DNA sequence: TGTGCCAGCAGTCAAAGGAGGGACGAGCAGTACTTC.

The chain combines TRBV14 with TRBJ1-6; 9 nucleotides agree with TRBD1. Germline assignment: CDR1 SGHDN and CDR2 FVKESK. This CDR3 is 18 amino acids long. With 0 bases clipped from V and 9 bases from J, the junction kept 12 bases outside the gene matches. The CDR3 is CASSQDSGTGIWSSPLHF. The CDR3 region has the DNA TGTGCCAGCAGCCAAGACTCGGGGACAGGGATATGGTCTTCACCCCTCCACTTT.

The chain carries TRBV20-1 and TRBJ2-7; no definite D call. CDR1 is DFQATT, CDR2 SNEGSKA, per germline (reference sequence). The V end was cut by 4 bases, the J end by 0 bases, with 13 bases between. The CDR3 is made up of 14 amino acids. The CDR3 DNA follows: TGCAGTGCTAATTCGCTGGAAGACTCCTACGAGCAGTACTTC. This sequence encodes CSANSLEDSYEQYF.

The table lists this clonotype with many counts. The chain carries TRBV11-2 and TRBJ2-7; 7 nucleotides agree with TRBD1. The germline CDR1 and CDR2 sequences are SGHAT and FQNNGV. After removal of 5 bases from V and 4 bases from J, the junction contained 11 bases not matched to a gene. The CDR3 is 15 amino acids. DNA of the CDR3: TGTGCCAGCAGCCTTCTTTGGGACAGAGCGTACGAGCAGTACTTC. It codes for CASSLLWDRAYEQYF.

This clonotype was picked up many times. The chain carries TRBV29-1 and TRBJ1-1; D gene unclear. Germline lookup yields CDR1 SQVTM and CDR2 ANQGSEA. Trimming took 4 bases from V and 5 from J, leaving 8 bases between them. The length of the CDR3 is 11 residues. The CDR3 sequence: CSVVARTEAFF. For the CDR3, the DNA is TGCAGCGTTGTAGCTCGAACTGAAGCTTTCTTT.

This clonotype was detected many times. The genes are TRBV12-3 or TRBV12-4 and TRBJ2-5; 11 bases map to TRBD2. The CDR3 contains 16 residues. The V and J ends lost 6 bases and 5 bases, in that order; junction bases with no gene match: 11. CDR3 coding DNA: TGTGCCAGCAGCCGGATAGCGGGAGGGCCTATGGAGACCCAGTACTTC. Protein sequence: CASSRIAGGPMETQYF.

This clonotype was counted a few times. This chain links TRBV20-1 with TRBJ2-2; D might be TRBD2 (5 bases). The CDR3 is 14 residues long. In germline, CDR1 is DFQATT, CDR2 SNEGSKA (reference sequence). Trimming removed 6 bases from V and 0 bases from J, with 11 bases in between. The CDR3 DNA reads TGCAGTGCAGGAGCGGTCACGAACACCGGGGAGCTGTTTTTT. Translating gives CSAGAVTNTGELFF.

V and J are TRBV12-3 or TRBV12-4 and TRBJ2-5, with 9 bases matching TRBD1. Trimming at V came to 6 bases and at J to 4 bases, leaving 9 bases not matched to a gene. There are 15 residues in the CDR3. The CDR3 DNA reads as TGTGCCAGCAGCCCCCCGGACAGGGGAGGAGAGACCCAGTACTTC. Its translation is CASSPPDRGGETQYF.